This TCR beta chain was identified in a study of identical twins. Study-level points and caveats: Analyses of zero insertions could be partly confounded by invariant MAIT and iNKT cells.

Germline CDR1 and CDR2: SEHNR and FQNEAQ (reference sequence). This CDR3 comprises 17 residues. V was pared by 0 bases and J by 5 bases, with 18 bases between. TCRdb ran MiXCR on the 5' RACE reads and lists one entry per CDR3 protein. The sample shows around 1.7 million distinct CDR3 sequences, about 32% of them seen only once. In regard to this clonotype: As yet, its antigen is unknown.

What was sequenced was cord blood. This sequence was found in a newborn girl in good health. This chain uses TRBV7-9 with TRBJ2-3; D is perhaps TRBD1 or TRBD2 (5 bases each). The CDR3 region is CASSLASGPLYGDTQYF. The CDR3 region has the DNA TGTGCCAGCAGCTTAGCGTCGGGGCCTTTGTATGGAGATACGCAGTATTTT.